The TCR beta chain described here comes from a study of blood T cell repertoires in COVID-19. Across the study: The United States, Italy and Spain provided the acute and convalescent COVID-19 samples. PBMCs, B-cell-depleted T cells, or T cells provided the cDNA or gDNA that made up the material.

In the original processing: Quantification of nucleated cells was approximated via reference gene primer amplification. Profiled with immunoSEQ multiplex PCR; TCRdb holds only in-frame clones, not every one. The DNA was the basis for D and trimming; V, J and clone size are from that table. The sample contains about 200,000 clones, almost 90% of which appear only once. V dropped 6 bases and J dropped 2; count of bases not matched to a gene: 5. The CDR3 loop spans 15 amino acids. Per the germline V gene, CDR1 is KGHSH and CDR2 is LQKENI. The chain links TRBV18 to TRBJ1-5, with 9 bases lining up with TRBD1. This clonotype was sampled from a man aged 18 to 35 with active or convalescent COVID-19. The sample consisted of peripheral blood. CDR3 nucleotides: TGTGCCAGCTCTTCGACAGGGGGAGGCAATCAGCCCCAGCATTTT. The encoded protein is CASSSTGGGNQPQHF.